A selection of T cell receptor beta chains follows, all from one sample in a study of vaccination and CD4 T cells after COVID-19. TCRdb re-derived calls from the PCR reads in MiXCR, one entry per CDR3 protein. The table lists more than 9,000 distinct CDR3 sequences, roughly 82% of them singletons, with approximately 16% in the top ten. No antigens are known for them. Material for sequencing was CD4+ T cells from blood, cultured in vitro. These TCRs come from a human donor who had recovered from COVID-19. CDR3s include the opening cysteine and the closing phenylalanine or tryptophan. The order of the fields is V gene, D gene, J gene, clone size, CDR3 protein, CDR3 DNA. D genes are given only for firm matches. Only some rows state a clone size, as once, few, many or a class for expanded clones.

TRBV20-1	-	TRBJ1-1	-	CSARVLRGEGTEAFF	TGCAGTGCTAGGGTTCTAAGGGGGGAAGGAACTGAAGCTTTCTTT
TRBV10-1	-	TRBJ2-7	-	CASSLVFEQYF	TGCGCCAGCAGTTTAGTCTTCGAGCAGTACTTC
TRBV19	-	TRBJ1-5	once	CASRRGGMGNQPQHF	TGTGCCAGCCGGCGGGGAGGGATGGGCAATCAGCCCCAGCATTTT
TRBV28	-	TRBJ1-6	few	CASSTARVGYSPLHF	TGTGCCAGCAGTACGGCCAGGGTTGGATATTCACCCCTCCACTTT
TRBV15	-	TRBJ1-1	-	CATSRVVGVSTEAFF	TGTGCCACCAGCAGAGTAGTGGGGGTGAGCACTGAAGCTTTCTTT
TRBV2	-	TRBJ1-2	-	CARHGYTF	TGTGCCAGACATGGCTACACCTTC
TRBV5-4	TRBD1	TRBJ1-6	few	CASSLPTGEASPLHF	TGTGCCAGCAGCCTACCGACAGGGGAGGCCTCACCCCTCCACTTT
TRBV19	-	TRBJ1-2	few	CASSIGGGYTF	TGTGCCAGTAGTATCGGAGGTGGCTACACCTTC
TRBV20-1	-	TRBJ1-6	-	CSARDPATVESPLHF	TGCAGTGCTAGAGACCCCGCTACAGTTGAGTCACCCCTCCACTTT
TRBV28	TRBD1	TRBJ1-5	once	CASKGTGALNQPQHF	TGTGCCAGCAAGGGGACAGGGGCCCTCAATCAGCCCCAGCATTTT
TRBV15	-	TRBJ2-6	-	CATRNPGRKSGANVLTF	TGTGCCACCCGAAATCCGGGACGAAAGTCTGGGGCCAACGTCCTGACTTTC
TRBV27	-	TRBJ1-5	large	CASRWGAQPNQPQHF	TGTGCCAGCAGGTGGGGGGCCCAGCCAAATCAGCCCCAGCATTTT
TRBV20-1	TRBD1	TRBJ2-5	-	CSARDRGRGETQYF	TGCAGTGCTAGAGATAGGGGGCGCGGGGAGACCCAGTACTTC
TRBV15	TRBD2	TRBJ2-2	-	CATSTRLAGGGGELFF	TGTGCCACCAGCACAAGACTAGCGGGAGGGGGCGGGGAGCTGTTTTTT
TRBV15	-	TRBJ1-5	few	CATSRDRQPQHF	TGTGCCACCAGCAGAGATCGGCAGCCCCAGCATTTT
TRBV27	TRBD2	TRBJ2-3	few	CASREAHGGGSTDTQYF	TGTGCCAGCAGAGAGGCCCATGGGGGGGGAAGCACAGATACGCAGTATTTT
TRBV20-1	-	TRBJ2-1	-	CSARGGQVMGEQFF	TGCAGTGCTAGAGGGGGTCAGGTGATGGGTGAGCAGTTCTTC
TRBV27	-	TRBJ1-1	-	CASSLGDSNTEAFF	TGTGCCAGCAGTTTAGGCGACAGTAACACTGAAGCTTTCTTT
TRBV7-2	TRBD1	TRBJ1-1	-	CAIAGGLGQGVTEAFF	TGTGCCATCGCCGGGGGGCTGGGACAGGGGGTGACTGAAGCTTTCTTT
TRBV28	TRBD2	TRBJ2-1	-	CASSSSGGTNEQFF	TGTGCCAGCAGTTCATCGGGAGGAACCAATGAGCAGTTCTTC
TRBV7-3	-	TRBJ2-2	-	CASSSNQGTLNTGELFF	TGTGCCAGCAGCTCCAATCAGGGGACTCTGAACACCGGGGAGCTGTTTTTT
TRBV6-2/TRBV6-3	-	TRBJ1-5	few	CASSPPIYSNQPQHF	TGTGCCAGCAGTCCCCCCATTTATAGCAATCAGCCCCAGCATTTT
TRBV6-2/TRBV6-3	-	TRBJ1-2	-	CASSLAGRSYGYTF	TGTGCCAGCAGCCTGGCGGGACGGAGCTATGGCTACACCTTC
TRBV20-1	-	TRBJ1-3	-	CSAHGTAGNTIYF	TGCAGTGCTCACGGGACGGCCGGAAACACCATATATTTT
TRBV30	-	TRBJ2-7	-	CAWSSLDEQYF	TGTGCCTGGAGTTCGCTTGACGAGCAGTACTTC
TRBV20-1	-	TRBJ1-6	-	CSARDLRQNRLHF	TGCAGTGCTAGAGACTTACGACAGAACCGCCTCCACTTT
TRBV27	-	TRBJ1-5	once	CASSPSPYQPQHF	TGTGCCAGCAGTCCCTCTCCTTATCAGCCCCAGCATTTT
TRBV6-2/TRBV6-3	TRBD1	TRBJ1-5	-	CASSYGQGNQPQHF	TGTGCCAGCAGTTATGGACAGGGTAATCAGCCCCAGCATTTT
TRBV28	TRBD2	TRBJ2-5	-	CASSFGLAGAVETQYF	TGTGCCAGCAGTTTTGGGCTAGCGGGAGCGGTAGAGACCCAGTACTTC
TRBV7-9	-	TRBJ1-5	-	CASSSSGVWQPQHF	TGTGCCAGCAGTTCTTCAGGGGTATGGCAGCCCCAGCATTTT
TRBV12-3/TRBV12-4	-	TRBJ1-2	-	CASSLGVGYLDYGYTF	TGTGCCAGCAGTTTAGGAGTAGGGTACCTCGATTATGGCTACACCTTC
TRBV9	-	TRBJ2-5	-	CASSVMDTLQETQYF	TGTGCCAGCAGCGTCATGGACACCCTCCAAGAGACCCAGTACTTC
TRBV28	TRBD1	TRBJ1-5	few	CASSTNRGRNQPQHF	TGTGCCAGCAGTACTAACAGGGGGCGCAATCAGCCCCAGCATTTT
TRBV20-1	-	TRBJ1-5	-	CSARVGSGNQPQHF	TGCAGTGCTAGGGTGGGTTCAGGCAATCAGCCCCAGCATTTT
TRBV19	-	TRBJ2-6	-	CASSQRASAVLTF	TGTGCCAGTAGTCAAAGGGCCTCCGCGGTCCTGACTTTC
TRBV7-8	TRBD1	TRBJ1-2	-	CASSFLDRFNYGYTF	TGTGCCAGCAGCTTTCTGGACAGGTTCAACTATGGCTACACCTTC
TRBV21-1	-	TRBJ1-2	-	CASSKGVRDYGYTF	TGTGCCAGCAGCAAAGGGGTACGTGACTATGGCTACACCTTC
TRBV4-1	TRBD1	TRBJ1-1	-	CASSPGTGRFGTEAFF	TGCGCCAGCAGCCCTGGGACAGGGAGATTTGGCACTGAAGCTTTCTTT
TRBV6-1	-	TRBJ1-1	-	CASSPDVTEAFF	TGTGCCAGCAGTCCAGATGTCACTGAAGCTTTCTTT